Presented here are 17 T cell receptor beta chains from one specimen sequenced in a study of OX40 agonist ivuxolimab in advanced cancers. Method: immunoSEQ multiplex PCR; TCRdb's copy keeps in-frame clones and lacks some. In the table there are about 62,000 clones, roughly four fifths of which are singletons. This sample comprised CD4+ or CD8+ T cells sorted from blood, obtained in a trial of the OX40 agonist ivuxolimab. The receptors shown here come from an adult with an advanced solid tumor such as melanoma, head and neck, liver or kidney cancer.

J is TRBJ2-3 and V is TRBV7-2; TRBD2 matches at 8 bases. The germline CDR1 and CDR2 sequences are SGHTA and FQGNSA. The CDR3 has 14 amino acids. J gave up 4 bases and V 1 base, and 1 base lay outside the gene matches. CDR3 in DNA: TGTGCCAGCAGCTTAGTAGCGGGGCCAGATACGCAGTATTTT. Amino acids: CASSLVAGPDTQYF.

CDR3 DNA: TGTGCCAGCAGCTTTGCACGGCCTGGCGATGAGCAGTTCTTC. This sequence encodes CASSFARPGDEQFF. The chain employs TRBV7-2 and TRBJ2-1; D is uncertain. Germline assignment: CDR1 SGHTA and CDR2 FQGNSA. Trimming stripped 3 bases from V and 8 bases from J, with 14 bases between. The CDR3 is 14 amino acids.

The chain uses TRBV2 and TRBJ1-2, with D hard to call. V lost 5 bases and J 8 bases, leaving 12 bases between the germline ends. Per the germline V gene, CDR1 is SNHLY and CDR2 is FYNNEI. The CDR3 consists of 12 residues. The DNA for the CDR3 is TGTGCCAGCAGTCCCCATATAGGGGGCTACACCTTC. Protein: CASSPHIGGYTF.

The chain employs TRBV4-3 and TRBJ2-2, with D perhaps TRBD1 or TRBD2 (5 bases each). Germline loops: CDR1 LGHNA, CDR2 YSLEER. The CDR3 totals 16 residues. The germline V and J ends were trimmed by 0 bases and 4 bases, with 12 bases remaining between them. This chain's CDR3 is CASSQEGVSGTGELFF. The CDR3 coding sequence is TGCGCCAGCAGCCAAGAGGGGGTCAGCGGCACCGGGGAGCTGTTTTTT.

V and J are TRBV7-6 and TRBJ2-1; 10 nucleotides align to TRBD1. The J segment lost 10 bases and the V segment lost 5 bases, leaving 14 bases of the junction unmatched. The CDR3 totals 16 residues. Germline V gene lookup returns CDR1 SGHVS and CDR2 FNYEAQ. CDR3 sequence: CASSPRRQGASHEQFF. CDR3 nucleotides: TGTGCCAGCAGCCCAAGACGACAGGGGGCGAGTCACGAGCAGTTCTTC.

The V and J genes are TRBV7-9 and TRBJ1-1; 11 nucleotides match TRBD1. Germline CDR1 and CDR2: SEHNR and FQNEAQ (reference sequence). V lost 5 bases, J lost 5 bases, and 10 bases stayed unmatched. This CDR3 spans 16 amino acids. As DNA, the CDR3 is TGTGCCAGCAGCGGGTGGGACAGGGGGAGGTCTACTGAAGCTTTCTTT. Translating it yields CASSGWDRGRSTEAFF. The whole variable domain, filled in from reference TRBV7-9 and TRBJ1-1, reads DTGVSQNPRHKITKRGQNVTFRCDPISEHNRLYWYRQTLGQGPEFLTYFQNEAQLEKSRLLSDRFSAERPKGSFSTLEIQRTEQGDSAMYLCASSGWDRGRSTEAFFGQGTRLTVV.

The chain uses TRBV19 and TRBJ2-5, with 7 bases fitting TRBD1. The CDR3 sequence is 14 residues long. After removal of 3 bases from V and 1 base from J, the junction contained 2 bases not matched to a gene. Germline V gives CDR1 LNHDA, CDR2 SQIVND (reference sequence). CDR3 loop: CASSIGTAQETQYF. CDR3 nucleotide sequence: TGTGCCAGTAGTATCGGGACAGCCCAAGAGACCCAGTACTTC.

V and J are TRBV4-1 and TRBJ2-2; D is tentatively TRBD1 or TRBD2 (5 bases each). The CDR3 covers 16 residues. V lost 2 bases and J 0 bases, leaving 10 bases between the germline ends. Germline V gene data show CDR1 as MGHRA and CDR2 as YSYEKL. CDR3 loop: CASSQSGQANTGELFF. CDR3 sequence (DNA): TGCGCCAGCAGCCAATCGGGGCAGGCGAACACCGGGGAGCTGTTTTTT.

The chain has TRBV11-2 and TRBJ1-3; D is unclear. CDR3 length equals 16 residues. Germline assignment: CDR1 SGHAT and CDR2 FQNNGV. Trimming shortened V by 1 base and J by 5 bases, and 15 bases separated the two germline ends. The chain's CDR3 is CASSLGGAYTRNTIYF. The DNA of the CDR3 is TGTGCCAGCAGCTTAGGAGGCGCGTATACCAGAAACACCATATATTTT.

The chain is built from TRBV27 and TRBJ1-2, with no clear D. Trimming cost V 0 bases and J 8 bases, with 16 bases left between them. This CDR3 is built from 15 residues. Germline V lookup: CDR1 MNHEY, CDR2 SMNVEV (reference sequence). The CDR3 loop is CASSLSPRQVGGYTF. In nucleotides, the CDR3 is TGTGCCAGCAGTTTATCCCCGAGGCAGGTCGGAGGCTACACCTTC.

The rearrangement uses TRBV28 and TRBJ2-1; D is unresolved. The CDR3 extends over 11 amino acids. Germline values: CDR1 MDHEN, CDR2 SYDVKM. The V and J ends lost 7 bases and 3 bases respectively, with 4 bases between them. CDR3: CASTLYNEQFF. In DNA form, the CDR3 reads TGTGCCAGCACCCTCTACAATGAGCAGTTCTTC.

V is TRBV27 and J is TRBJ1-5, with D hard to call. This CDR3 has 13 residues. Germline V gene sequence: CDR1 MNHEY, CDR2 SMNVEV (reference sequence). V lost 10 bases, J lost 1 base, and 11 bases lay in between. CDR3 nucleotide sequence: TGTGCCACCGCCCCGATCAGCAATCAGCCCCAGCATTTT. Protein product: CATAPISNQPQHF.

The CDR3 DNA follows: TGTGCCAGCAGTTTATATCCGGGGGCGGGAAGGGAGACCCAGTACTTC. This gives the protein CASSLYPGAGRETQYF. This chain uses TRBV27 with TRBJ2-5; D assignment may be TRBD1 or TRBD2 (6 bases each). The CDR3 sequence is 16 residues long. Germline V gives CDR1 MNHEY, CDR2 SMNVEV (reference sequence). The germline V and J ends were trimmed by 1 base and 5 bases, with 17 bases remaining between them.

The chain couples TRBV28 to TRBJ1-5; 9 positions match TRBD1. With 5 bases clipped from V and 4 bases from J, the junction kept 6 bases outside the gene matches. The CDR3 loop spans 15 amino acids. Germline V gene data show CDR1 as MDHEN and CDR2 as SYDVKM. CDR3 in DNA: TGTGCCAGCAGTCTGTACAGGGGGCGAAATCAGCCCCAGCATTTT. Amino acid sequence: CASSLYRGRNQPQHF.

The J gene is TRBJ2-1, the V gene TRBV14; 11 nucleotides align to TRBD2. CDR1 SGHDN and CDR2 FVKESK come from the germline V gene. Trimming cost V 0 bases and J 7 bases; bases outside gene matches: 11. The length of the CDR3 is 18 residues. The CDR3 nucleotides are TGTGCCAGCAGCCAAGACCTGGGAGTAGCGGGAGGGCGAAATGAGCAGTTCTTC. It translates to CASSQDLGVAGGRNEQFF.

This clone was counted a few times. V is TRBV6-4 and J is TRBJ2-3, with 12 bases fitting TRBD2. V trimming: 5 bases; J trimming: 6 bases; junction bases outside the gene matches: 12. The CDR3 contains 17 residues. Germline V CDR1 and CDR2: MRHNA, SNTAGT. The CDR3 region is CASSLAPGLAGWDTQYF. The CDR3 DNA follows: TGTGCCAGCAGTCTAGCTCCGGGACTAGCGGGCTGGGATACGCAGTATTTT.

The J gene is TRBJ2-3, the V gene TRBV19; D unclear. V was clipped by 1 base and J by 0 bases, with 8 bases between them. The length of the CDR3 is 15 residues. The germline CDR1 and CDR2 sequences are LNHDA and SQIVND (reference sequence). CDR3: CASSIGGHSTDTQYF. CDR3 DNA: TGTGCCAGTAGTATAGGCGGTCATAGCACAGATACGCAGTATTTT.